These 31 T cell receptor beta chains originate from one sample sequenced in a study of Ad26.COV2.S vaccination and SARS-CoV-2 variants. Treatment described: some 20 received Ad26.COV2.S at low or high dose, single or two shots; several received placebo; per-sample allocation not given. At day 63 after the first vaccine or placebo injection, samples were drawn. Produced via immunoSEQ multiplex PCR; TCRdb's table is partial and in-frame only. The sample carries 500,000 or so clones, approximately 88% recorded once. The specimen comprised peripheral blood, sampled in a trial of Ad26.COV2.S vaccine versus placebo. These receptors were taken from a person between 18 and 65 years old who received the Ad26.COV2.S COVID-19 vaccine or a placebo.

A word on this clone: This CDR3 is also generated by other DNA sequences in the sample. V and J are TRBV6-5 and TRBJ1-3, with 10 nucleotides matching TRBD1. The CDR3 totals 15 residues. The trim removed 5 bases at V and 1 base at J, leaving 2 bases unmatched. Germline CDR1 reads MNHEY; CDR2 reads SVGAGI. The CDR3 sequence: CASSLDRGSGNTIYF. The CDR3 nucleotides are TGTGCCAGCAGTCTGGACAGGGGGTCTGGAAACACCATATATTTT.

The chain uses TRBV4-1 and TRBJ1-5; the D is unclear. The CDR3 length is 17 residues. Looked up from germline, CDR1 is MGHRA and CDR2 is YSYEKL. Trimming removed 1 base from V and 3 bases from J, with 16 bases in between. In DNA form, the CDR3 reads TGCGCCAGCAGCCAAGGCGTTTTGGGAGGCGTCAATCAGCCCCAGCATTTT. As protein: CASSQGVLGGVNQPQHF.

A single count supports this clone. This rearrangement joins TRBV28 to TRBJ2-7; D is unclear. The V end was cut by 3 bases, the J end by 3 bases, with 12 bases between. Germline V gene data show CDR1 as MDHEN and CDR2 as SYDVKM. The CDR3 has 14 residues. The CDR3 nucleotides read TGTGCCAGCAGTTTTGGTTCGGCCGTCTACGAGCAGTACTTC. It yields the protein CASSFGSAVYEQYF.

The chain employs TRBV6-5 and TRBJ2-2, with TRBD2 matching 9 bases. CDR1 and CDR2 from the germline V gene are MNHEY and SVGAGI. This CDR3 contains 14 residues. V lost 7 bases, J lost 5 bases, and 5 bases stayed unmatched. In DNA, the CDR3 is TGTGCCAGCAAAGGACTAGCGATTACCGGGGAGCTGTTTTTT. Protein: CASKGLAITGELFF.

The chain joins TRBV18 to TRBJ1-1; TRBD1 aligns across 11 bases. CDR1 and CDR2 (germline): KGHSH, LQKENI. Germline trimming cut 0 bases from V and 1 base from J; bases unmatched to any gene: 4. This CDR3 is built from 17 residues. The CDR3 region has the DNA TGTGCCAGCTCACCACCGGGACAGGGGGGGTGGAACACTGAAGCTTTCTTT. Amino acid sequence: CASSPPGQGGWNTEAFF. Full variable domain (rest looked up from reference TRBV18 and TRBJ1-1): NAGVMQNPRHLVRRRGQEARLRCSPMKGHSHVYWYRQLPEEGLKFMVYLQKENIIDESGMPKERFSAEFPKEGPSILRIQQVVRGDSAAYFCASSPPGQGGWNTEAFFGQGTRLTVV.

The chain couples TRBV5-4 to TRBJ1-1; D call uncertain. V shed 0 bases and J shed 2 bases, with 8 bases lying between them. The CDR3 is 14 amino acids. Germline V gene sequence: CDR1 SGHNT, CDR2 YYREEE (reference sequence). CDR3 amino acids: CASSLGSGNTEAFF. In DNA, the CDR3 is TGTGCCAGCAGCTTGGGTTCAGGTAACACTGAAGCTTTCTTT. Full variable domain (rest looked up from reference TRBV5-4 and TRBJ1-1): ETGVTQSPTHLIKTRGQQVTLRCSSQSGHNTVSWYQQALGQGPQFIFQYYREEENGRGNFPPRFSGLQFPNYSSELNVNALELDDSALYLCASSLGSGNTEAFFGQGTRLTVV.

The V gene is TRBV18, the J gene TRBJ1-2; D gene unclear. Trimming took 3 bases from V and 4 from J, leaving 9 bases between them. Germline V gene data show CDR1 as KGHSH and CDR2 as LQKENI. This CDR3 contains 13 residues. CDR3 amino acids: CASSPSEVYGYTF. CDR3 nucleotide sequence: TGTGCCAGCTCACCTTCGGAGGTCTATGGCTACACCTTC.

The table lists this clone with a count of one. V is TRBV4-3 and J is TRBJ1-1; D call uncertain. V shed 0 bases and J shed 6 bases, with 11 bases lying between them. The CDR3 covers 14 residues. Looked up from germline, CDR1 is LGHNA and CDR2 is YSLEER. This CDR3 is CASSQEPRHSEAFF. CDR3 nucleotides: TGCGCCAGCAGCCAAGAACCCCGTCACTCTGAAGCTTTCTTT.

The rearrangement links TRBV10-3 to TRBJ2-3; 10 bases match TRBD2. V dropped 10 bases and J dropped 1; count of bases not matched to a gene: 8. The CDR3 extends over 15 amino acids. Germline V CDR1 and CDR2: ENHRY, SYGVKD. CDR3 DNA: TGTGCCAGCCTAGCGGGAGAGGAGGGCACAGATACGCAGTATTTT. Its protein is CASLAGEEGTDTQYF.

The sample holds a few counts of this clone. The genes are TRBV7-9 and TRBJ2-2, with D possibly TRBD1 on 5 matching bases. The CDR3 is 13 residues long. The V and J ends lost 7 bases and 6 bases respectively, with 12 bases between them. Germline CDR1 and CDR2: SEHNR and FQNEAQ (reference sequence). Here the CDR3 reads CASNPGHSGELFF. CDR3 nucleotide sequence: TGTGCCAGCAATCCAGGGCACTCCGGGGAGCTGTTTTTT.

This clone has only a few counts. V gene TRBV7-3 combines with J gene TRBJ2-1, with a possible D match to TRBD1 (6 bases). Germline values: CDR1 SGHTA, CDR2 FQGTGA. The CDR3 sequence is 15 residues long. V was pared by 5 bases and J by 9 bases, with 20 bases between. The CDR3 region has the DNA TGTGCCAGCAGCCTCCAGGGGTCATTAGGGGGTGAGCAGTTCTTC. Translated, it gives CASSLQGSLGGEQFF.

V and J are TRBV5-4 and TRBJ1-3, with 7 bases lining up with TRBD1. CDR1 and CDR2 from the germline V gene are SGHNT and YYREEE (reference sequence). V lost 4 bases to trimming and J lost 0 bases; unmatched junction nucleotides: 1. The CDR3 is 14 amino acids. CDR3 in DNA: TGTGCCAGCAGCGACAGGGCCTCTGGAAACACCATATATTTT. Translating it yields CASSDRASGNTIYF.

The chain employs TRBV5-4 and TRBJ1-1, with 7 bases that match TRBD1. V lost 4 bases and J lost 1; bases outside the gene matches: 7. This CDR3 region has 15 residues. Germline values: CDR1 SGHNT, CDR2 YYREEE (reference sequence). As DNA, the CDR3 is TGTGCCAGCAGCCTCCCGACAGGGCCGAACACTGAAGCTTTCTTT. Amino acids: CASSLPTGPNTEAFF.

The chain couples TRBV19 to TRBJ2-6; D gene unclear. V was cut by 4 bases and J by 1 base, with 5 bases left in between. This CDR3 is 14 amino acids long. The V gene's germline CDR1 is LNHDA and CDR2 SQIVND (reference sequence). The CDR3 nucleotides are TGTGCCAGTAGTAGGGGTTCTGGGGCCAACGTCCTGACTTTC. This sequence encodes CASSRGSGANVLTF. Full variable domain (missing parts from reference TRBV19 and TRBJ2-6): DGGITQSPKYLFRKEGQNVTLSCEQNLNHDAMYWYRQDPGQGLRLIYYSQIVNDFQKGDIAEGYSVSREKKESFPLTVTSAQKNPTAFYLCASSRGSGANVLTFGAGSRLTVL.

This sequence joins TRBV11-3 and TRBJ2-3, with TRBD1 matching 7 bases. CDR3 length: 14 residues. Trimming at V came to 5 bases and at J to 8 bases, leaving 10 bases not matched to a gene. CDR1 is SGHNT and CDR2 is YENEEA in the germline V gene. CDR3 residues: CASSATPGGATQYF. The CDR3 coding sequence is TGTGCCAGCAGCGCCACTCCAGGGGGTGCTACGCAGTATTTT. Drawing the rest from reference TRBV11-3 and TRBJ2-3, the complete variable domain is EAGVVQSPRYKIIEKKQPVAFWCNPISGHNTLYWYLQNLGQGPELLIRYENEEAVDDSQLPKDRFSAERLKGVDSTLKIQPAELGDSAVYLCASSATPGGATQYFGPGTRLTVL.

The V and J genes are TRBV28 and TRBJ2-1; D is unresolved. V dropped 6 bases and J dropped 10 bases, with 10 bases sitting between them. Germline CDR1 MDHEN, CDR2 SYDVKM. This CDR3 is 11 amino acids long. DNA of the CDR3: TGTGCCAGCAGGGGGTTTGGGGAGCAGTTCTTC. Translating it yields CASRGFGEQFF.

With respect to this clone: The identical CDR3 is also encoded by other nucleotide sequences in the sample. The J gene is TRBJ2-7, the V gene TRBV10-3; maybe TRBD2 (6 bases). Germline V CDR1 and CDR2: ENHRY, SYGVKD. V lost 4 bases and J 2 bases, leaving 6 bases between the germline ends. CDR3 size: 12 residues. CDR3 residues: CAISGGTYEQYF. The CDR3 DNA reads TGTGCCATCAGTGGCGGGACCTACGAGCAGTACTTC.

This sequence joins TRBV7-8 and TRBJ1-1; tentative D call: TRBD1 (5 bases). Trimming shortened V by 5 bases and J by 1 base, and 14 bases separated the two germline ends. This CDR3 is 15 amino acids long. Germline V gene data show CDR1 as SGHVS and CDR2 as FQNEAQ. The CDR3 protein is CASSPTGTANTEAFF. Here the CDR3 DNA reads TGTGCCAGCAGCCCGACCGGGACGGCGAACACTGAAGCTTTCTTT.

The rearrangement links TRBV27 to TRBJ1-5; D is unclear. CDR3 length: 13 amino acids. CDR1 is MNHEY, CDR2 SMNVEV, per germline (reference sequence). The V and J ends lost 3 bases and 6 bases respectively, with 9 bases between them. CDR3 sequence (DNA): TGTGCCAGCAGTTTTTTGTCCGGTCAGCCCCAGCATTTT. Translation gives CASSFLSGQPQHF.

The chain recombines TRBV30 with TRBJ2-1; the match to TRBD1 covers 8 bases. This CDR3 spans 14 amino acids. Germline trimming cut 3 bases from V and 8 bases from J; bases unmatched to any gene: 9. The germline CDR1 and CDR2 sequences are GTSNPN and SVGIG (reference sequence). The CDR3, as DNA: TGTGCCTGGAGGGAGCCTGGACAGGGATATGAGCAGTTCTTC. It specifies CAWREPGQGYEQFF. The variable domain in full, with the rest retrieved from reference TRBV30 and TRBJ2-1, is SQTIHQWPATLVQPVGSPLSLECTVEGTSNPNLYWYRQAAGRGLQLLFYSVGIGQISSEVPQNLSASRPQDRQFILSSKKLLLSDSGFYLCAWREPGQGYEQFFGPGTRLTVL.

The V gene is TRBV10-3, the J gene TRBJ2-7; 9 bases align to TRBD1. The germline V gene encodes CDR1 ENHRY and CDR2 SYGVKD. This CDR3 has 13 residues. The V gene end was trimmed by 9 bases and the J gene end by 1 base; junction bases not matched to a gene: 4. The chain's CDR3 is CAIAQGASYEQYF. The CDR3 DNA follows: TGTGCCATTGCACAGGGGGCTTCCTACGAGCAGTACTTC.

The CDR3 loop reads CASSLGGRGLQETQYF. CDR3 DNA sequence: TGCGCCAGCAGCTTGGGTGGCAGGGGGCTTCAAGAGACCCAGTACTTC. The genes are TRBV5-1 and TRBJ2-5, with 8 bases fitting TRBD1. Per the germline V gene, CDR1 is SGHRS and CDR2 is YFSETQ. The CDR3 is 16 residues long. After removal of 0 bases from V and 2 bases from J, the junction contained 6 bases not matched to a gene.

The J gene is TRBJ2-2, the V gene TRBV5-1, with D perhaps being TRBD1 or TRBD2 (5 bases each). Trimming stripped 0 bases from V and 6 bases from J, with 12 bases between. The CDR3 is made up of 15 amino acids. In germline, CDR1 is SGHRS, CDR2 YFSETQ. The CDR3 loop reads CASSLGVRDPGELFF. CDR3 in DNA: TGCGCCAGCAGCTTGGGTGTTCGGGACCCCGGGGAGCTGTTTTTT.

The V call is TRBV9, the J call TRBJ2-1; D unclear. V was shortened by 3 bases and J by 7 bases, with 11 bases between the two germline ends. The CDR3 loop spans 13 amino acids. Germline CDR1 is SGDLS and CDR2 is YYNGEE. The CDR3 nucleotides read TGTGCCAGCAGCGAAGGCCTCAAGAATGAGCAGTTCTTC. This gives the protein CASSEGLKNEQFF.

This clone has a handful of counts. The chain employs TRBV4-3 and TRBJ2-1, with 7 bases aligning to TRBD2. Trimming took 0 bases from V and 3 from J; bases not matched to a gene: 5. Per germline, CDR1 LGHNA and CDR2 YSLEER. The CDR3 totals 16 residues. Here the CDR3 reads CASSQDVTSFYNEQFF. In DNA form, the CDR3 reads TGCGCCAGCAGCCAAGACGTGACTAGCTTCTACAATGAGCAGTTCTTC.

The rearrangement uses TRBV3-1 (or the pseudogene TRBV3-2) and TRBJ1-2; TRBD1 is a possible D gene (5 bases). The CDR3 is made up of 16 amino acids. V was trimmed by 3 bases and J by 4 bases, leaving 18 bases between them. Germline lookup yields CDR1 LGHDT and CDR2 YNNKEL (reference sequence). DNA of the CDR3: TGTGCCAGCAGCCAGCCCCCAGGGACGTGGTTCTATGGCTACACCTTC. Translation gives CASSQPPGTWFYGYTF.

The rearrangement uses TRBV7-2 and TRBJ2-4; TRBD1 is a possible D gene (5 bases). Germline V lookup: CDR1 SGHTA, CDR2 FQGNSA. The CDR3 has 14 amino acids. V gave up 5 bases and J gave up 6 bases, with 14 bases separating them. CDR3 in amino acids: CASSPMAQGNIQYF. The CDR3 DNA reads TGTGCCAGCAGCCCCATGGCCCAGGGAAACATTCAGTACTTC.

V and J are TRBV6-2 or TRBV6-3 and TRBJ2-2; no clear D. The CDR3 extends over 14 amino acids. V lost 0 bases to trimming and J lost 4 bases, with 6 bases between them. Germline CDR1 reads MNHEY; CDR2 reads SVGEGT. This CDR3 is CASSYSSFTGELFF. DNA of the CDR3: TGTGCCAGCAGTTACTCGAGCTTCACCGGGGAGCTGTTTTTT.

CDR3 protein: CAISTGGGTEAFF. DNA of the CDR3: TGTGCCATCAGCACAGGGGGCGGCACTGAAGCTTTCTTT. The chain employs TRBV10-3 and TRBJ1-1; TRBD1 aligns across 9 bases. The V and J ends lost 6 bases and 4 bases, in that order; junction bases with no gene match: 3. This CDR3 is built from 13 residues. CDR1 ENHRY and CDR2 SYGVKD come from the germline V gene.

This clone was detected a few times. The chain has TRBV7-2 and TRBJ2-7; D gene ambiguous. The length of the CDR3 is 12 residues. Germline CDR1 SGHTA, CDR2 FQGNSA. The V and J ends lost 0 bases and 11 bases respectively, with 11 bases between them. The CDR3 sequence: CASSLAASRKYF. Written as DNA, the CDR3 is TGTGCCAGCAGCTTAGCGGCTTCTAGAAAGTACTTC.

The chain has TRBV13 and TRBJ2-2, with TRBD1 matching over 10 bases. Per germline, CDR1 PRHDT and CDR2 FYEKMQ (reference sequence). The CDR3 is 15 residues long. The ends lost 5 bases at V and 5 bases at J; junction bases unmatched: 5. CDR3 sequence: CASSPGTGATGELFF. CDR3 DNA sequence: TGTGCCAGCAGCCCCGGGACAGGGGCGACCGGGGAGCTGTTTTTT.